A selection of T cell receptor beta chains follows, all from one sample in a study of T-cell memory formation after mild COVID-19. One entry per CDR3 protein results from TCRdb running MiXCR on the 5' RACE reads. The repertoire includes 80,000 to 130,000 distinct CDR3 sequences, more than 9.5% of them detected once, and around 39% sits in the top ten. Sequencing was done on a sample of PBMCs or a T cell subset sorted from them (not recorded which). Receptors originate from a man between 18 and 29 years old who had mild COVID-19 (a few samples of this study predate the infection). Cell type and time point are not known. Both conserved end residues are part of each CDR3. The D gene is left open where the match is weak. The size entry is marked missing in some rows and otherwise reads once, few, many or a size class.

j_gene | d_gene | v_gene | abundance | CDR3nt | CDR3aa
TRBJ2-2 | - | TRBV20-1 | - | TGCAGTGCTAGAGACACCCGACACGACCAATTTCCTCTCACCGGGGAGCTGTTTTTT | CSARDTRHDQFPLTGELFF
TRBJ2-1 | - | TRBV5-5 | many | TGTGCCAGCAGCTTGACCGGGGACTCCTACAATGAGCAGTTCTTC | CASSLTGDSYNEQFF
TRBJ2-2 | TRBD1 | TRBV7-2 | - | TGTGCCAGCAGCTCCCGGGACAGAGGCCTTGGCGGGGAGCTGTTTTTT | CASSSRDRGLGGELFF
TRBJ2-7 | - | TRBV6-2/TRBV6-3 | - | TGTGCCAGCAGTTACCCCAGGTACGAGCAGTACTTC | CASSYPRYEQYF
TRBJ2-1 | - | TRBV3-1 | - | TGTGCCAGCAGCCAAGTTGAGACTCCTAATGAGCAGTTCTTC | CASSQVETPNEQFF
TRBJ2-2 | - | TRBV12-3/TRBV12-4 | few | TGTGCCAGCAGTTTAGCGCAGGGTTATCTGGAGCTGTTTTTT | CASSLAQGYLELFF
TRBJ2-4 | - | TRBV7-9 | few | TGTGCCAGCAGCTTAGTTCGGACGAACAAAAACATTCAGTACTTC | CASSLVRTNKNIQYF
TRBJ2-5 | TRBD2 | TRBV11-2 | few | TGTGCCAGCAGCCCGGGGGGGACAAACCAGTACCAAGAGACCCAGTACTTC | CASSPGGTNQYQETQYF
TRBJ1-1 | - | TRBV7-9 | many | TGTGCCAGCAGCCCGCCACCCGGGGGCGCGAGGAACACTGAAGCTTTCTTT | CASSPPPGGARNTEAFF
TRBJ2-3 | TRBD1 | TRBV6-2/TRBV6-3 | many | TGTGCCACCACGACAGGGGGCATGACAGATACGCAGTATTTT | CATTTGGMTDTQYF
TRBJ2-1 | TRBD2 | TRBV20-1 | few | TGCAGTGCTAGACGGCTAGCGGGGGCACACAATGAGCAGTTCTTC | CSARRLAGAHNEQFF
TRBJ2-7 | TRBD1 | TRBV24-1 | many | TGTGCCACCAGTGATCTGACTGAACAGGGGGCTAGGTACGAGCAGTACTTC | CATSDLTEQGARYEQYF
TRBJ2-1 | TRBD1 | TRBV5-1 | - | TGCGCCAGCAGCATAGGGACAGGGGAGTTGAATGAGCAGTTCTTC | CASSIGTGELNEQFF
TRBJ1-2 | - | TRBV4-1 | - | TGCGCCAGCAGCCAAGATTTCTATGGCTACACCTTC | CASSQDFYGYTF
TRBJ2-7 | - | TRBV4-3 | many | TGCGCCAGCAGCCAGGAGGACCGACGGAAACTCTACGAGCAGTACTTC | CASSQEDRRKLYEQYF
TRBJ1-1 | - | TRBV6-5 | few | TGTGCCAGCACCCTGGGGGGGGATGCGGACACTGAAGCTTTCTTT | CASTLGGDADTEAFF
TRBJ2-5 | - | TRBV7-6 | - | TGTGCCAGCAGCCGCGGGACATACCAAGAGACCCAGTACTTC | CASSRGTYQETQYF
TRBJ2-5 | - | TRBV7-2 | many | TGTGCCAGCAGCTTACAGGGGTGGGAGACCCAGTACTTC | CASSLQGWETQYF
TRBJ2-7 | TRBD2 | TRBV5-1 | - | TGCGCCAGCAGCCCGCGCAGGACTAGCGAGTACGAGCAGTACTTC | CASSPRRTSEYEQYF
TRBJ1-4 | - | TRBV9 | - | TGTGCCAGCAGCCAAGAGGCGGGGGCCGGGGAAAAACTGTTTTTT | CASSQEAGAGEKLFF
TRBJ1-3 | - | TRBV11-2 | - | TGTGCCAGCAGCTTAGATCCTTTGAGAGACAGTGCTTCCTCTGGAAACACCATATATTTT | CASSLDPLRDSASSGNTIYF
TRBJ2-5 | - | TRBV7-8 | - | TGTGCCAGCAGCGCAAAGACCCAAGAGACCCAGTACTTC | CASSAKTQETQYF